Listed below are T cell receptor beta chains from one sample, sequenced in a study of beta chain features in type 1 diabetes. Repertoires were generated with immunoSEQ multiplex PCR, while TCRdb's copy carries only in-frame clones and drops some. The data show under 200,000 clones, around 8% seen once. The source material was central memory CD4+ T cells from blood. The receptors shown here come from a man younger than 35 in good health. Each CDR3 is given with its conserved first and last residue. Each record gives: clone size, D gene, J gene, V gene, CDR3 DNA, CDR3 protein. The D gene is left open where the match is weak. The size entry is marked missing in some rows and otherwise reads once, few, many or a size class.

abundance: -; d_gene: TRBD2; j_gene: TRBJ2-5; v_gene: TRBV11-2; CDR3nt: TGTGCCAGCAGCTTAGATCCGGGAGGGCCGTTAGCGACCCAGTACTTC; CDR3aa: CASSLDPGGPLATQYF
abundance: few; d_gene: -; j_gene: TRBJ1-5; v_gene: TRBV7-2; CDR3nt: TGTGCCAGCAGCTCACAGGGAAATCAGCCCCAGCATTTT; CDR3aa: CASSSQGNQPQHF
abundance: -; d_gene: -; j_gene: TRBJ2-5; v_gene: TRBV18; CDR3nt: TGTGCCAGCTCATCGGGACATCAAGAGACCCAGTACTTC; CDR3aa: CASSSGHQETQYF
abundance: few; d_gene: -; j_gene: TRBJ2-1; v_gene: TRBV20-1; CDR3nt: TGCAGTGCTATGGAGAGTAATGAGCAGTTCTTC; CDR3aa: CSAMESNEQFF
abundance: -; d_gene: -; j_gene: TRBJ2-2; v_gene: TRBV7-9; CDR3nt: TGTGCCAGCAGCTTAGGGCAGAACACCGGGGAGCTGTTTTTT; CDR3aa: CASSLGQNTGELFF
abundance: -; d_gene: TRBD1; j_gene: TRBJ2-7; v_gene: TRBV30; CDR3nt: TGTGCCTGGGAAACAGGGGGCGGCGACTACGAGCAGTACTTC; CDR3aa: CAWETGGGDYEQYF
abundance: -; d_gene: TRBD1; j_gene: TRBJ1-5; v_gene: TRBV6-1; CDR3nt: TGTGCCAGCACCTGGACAGGGGGAAATCAGCCCCAGCATTTT; CDR3aa: CASTWTGGNQPQHF
abundance: many; d_gene: TRBD1; j_gene: TRBJ2-7; v_gene: TRBV29-1; CDR3nt: TGCAGCGTTGCGACAGGGAGCTCCTACGAGCAGTACTTC; CDR3aa: CSVATGSSYEQYF
abundance: -; d_gene: -; j_gene: TRBJ1-1; v_gene: TRBV14; CDR3nt: TGTGCCAGCAGCCCCCAGGCAGGCAGAGCTTTCTTT; CDR3aa: CASSPQAGRAFF
abundance: -; d_gene: -; j_gene: TRBJ1-2; v_gene: TRBV28; CDR3nt: TGTGCCGGACAGAAGGGTGGCCAGGGTCGCATTAGAGAGAAATGGGGCTACACCTTC; CDR3aa: CAGQKGGQGRIREKWGYTF
abundance: -; d_gene: -; j_gene: TRBJ2-2; v_gene: TRBV5-4; CDR3nt: TGTGCCAGCAGCCCCCTAGCCGGGGAGCTGTTTTTT; CDR3aa: CASSPLAGELFF
abundance: -; d_gene: TRBD2; j_gene: TRBJ2-1; v_gene: TRBV10-3; CDR3nt: TGTGCCTTGGGGGGGGGCAATGAGCAGTTCTTC; CDR3aa: CALGGGNEQFF
abundance: -; d_gene: -; j_gene: TRBJ2-3; v_gene: TRBV7-2; CDR3nt: TGTGCCAGCAGGCGGGACCTAAACACAGATACGCAGTATTTT; CDR3aa: CASRRDLNTDTQYF
abundance: few; d_gene: TRBD1; j_gene: TRBJ2-6; v_gene: TRBV29-1; CDR3nt: TGCAGCGTTGAAGCGGAAGGGGGCTGGTCTGGGGCCAACGTCCTGACTTTC; CDR3aa: CSVEAEGGWSGANVLTF
abundance: few; d_gene: -; j_gene: TRBJ1-1; v_gene: TRBV19; CDR3nt: TGTGCCAGTAGCCGCCCGGCTAGGGGAGGCCCTGAAGCTTTCTTT; CDR3aa: CASSRPARGGPEAFF
abundance: few; d_gene: TRBD2; j_gene: TRBJ2-3; v_gene: TRBV7-2; CDR3nt: TGTGCCAGCAGCTTGGGGACTAGCGGGGGAGCAGATACGCAGTATTTT; CDR3aa: CASSLGTSGGADTQYF
abundance: few; d_gene: -; j_gene: TRBJ1-1; v_gene: TRBV7-2; CDR3nt: TGTGCCAGCAGCTTAGGCAGTTACACTGAAGCTTTCTTT; CDR3aa: CASSLGSYTEAFF
abundance: -; d_gene: -; j_gene: TRBJ1-4; v_gene: TRBV6-5; CDR3nt: TGTGCCAGCAGTTTACATGCGGGGGAAAAACTGTTTTTT; CDR3aa: CASSLHAGEKLFF
abundance: few; d_gene: -; j_gene: TRBJ1-5; v_gene: TRBV5-1; CDR3nt: TGCGCCAGCAGCTTGGAAGCTGATCAGCCCCAGCATTTT; CDR3aa: CASSLEADQPQHF
abundance: -; d_gene: TRBD1; j_gene: TRBJ1-4; v_gene: TRBV5-4; CDR3nt: TGTGCCAGCAGCCATGGGACAGGGCATGAAAAACTGTTTTTT; CDR3aa: CASSHGTGHEKLFF
abundance: -; d_gene: -; j_gene: TRBJ2-6; v_gene: TRBV27; CDR3nt: TGTGCCAGCAGATCGTACGGGGGGCGCTCCGGCTCTGGGGCCAACGTCCTGACTTTC; CDR3aa: CASRSYGGRSGSGANVLTF
abundance: -; d_gene: TRBD2; j_gene: TRBJ2-5; v_gene: TRBV19; CDR3nt: TGTGCCAGTAGTACCGGACTAGCGGGAGGAGGCCAGACCCAGTACTTC; CDR3aa: CASSTGLAGGGQTQYF
abundance: -; d_gene: TRBD2; j_gene: TRBJ2-1; v_gene: TRBV7-2; CDR3nt: TGTGCCAGCAGCATGACTAGCGGACCCAATGAGCAGTTCTTC; CDR3aa: CASSMTSGPNEQFF
abundance: few; d_gene: -; j_gene: TRBJ2-5; v_gene: TRBV5-4; CDR3nt: TGTGCCAGCAGCTTGGCACAGGTCGTCGCCCAGTACTTC; CDR3aa: CASSLAQVVAQYF
abundance: -; d_gene: TRBD1; j_gene: TRBJ2-7; v_gene: TRBV5-4; CDR3nt: TGTGCCAGCAGCCACCCGGGACAGGGCTACGAGCAGTACTTC; CDR3aa: CASSHPGQGYEQYF
abundance: many; d_gene: -; j_gene: TRBJ2-5; v_gene: TRBV29-1; CDR3nt: TGCAGCGGTCGGACTGGGGAGACCCAGTACTTC; CDR3aa: CSGRTGETQYF
abundance: -; d_gene: TRBD1; j_gene: TRBJ2-7; v_gene: TRBV15; CDR3nt: TGTGCCACCAGCTACAACAGGGGGGACGAGCAGTACTTC; CDR3aa: CATSYNRGDEQYF
abundance: -; d_gene: -; j_gene: TRBJ2-3; v_gene: TRBV30; CDR3nt: TGTGCCTGGAGCGCAGGGTGGGCAACAGATACGCAGTATTTT; CDR3aa: CAWSAGWATDTQYF
abundance: few; d_gene: TRBD1; j_gene: TRBJ2-3; v_gene: TRBV28; CDR3nt: TGTGCCATCACCCTCACAGGGGGCCCAGATACGCAGTATTTT; CDR3aa: CAITLTGGPDTQYF
abundance: few; d_gene: -; j_gene: TRBJ2-3; v_gene: TRBV10-3; CDR3nt: TGTGCCATCAAGCCCACGACAGGACGTAACACAGATACGCAGTATTTT; CDR3aa: CAIKPTTGRNTDTQYF
abundance: -; d_gene: TRBD1; j_gene: TRBJ1-6; v_gene: TRBV5-6; CDR3nt: TGTGCCAGCAGCTTGTTTTCGGGACAGGGGGCTTCACCCCTCCACTTT; CDR3aa: CASSLFSGQGASPLHF
abundance: many; d_gene: -; j_gene: TRBJ2-1; v_gene: TRBV28; CDR3nt: TGTGCCAGCCGAGACTCCCCGCGGGATGAGCAGTTCTTC; CDR3aa: CASRDSPRDEQFF
abundance: few; d_gene: -; j_gene: TRBJ2-1; v_gene: TRBV2; CDR3nt: TGTGCCAGCAGTGACCTAGAAACCTACAATGAGCAGTTCTTC; CDR3aa: CASSDLETYNEQFF
abundance: few; d_gene: TRBD1; j_gene: TRBJ1-1; v_gene: TRBV6-5; CDR3nt: TGTGCCAGCAGTTACGGGGCCGGGACAGGTGAAGCTTTCTTT; CDR3aa: CASSYGAGTGEAFF
abundance: many; d_gene: -; j_gene: TRBJ2-2; v_gene: TRBV6-5; CDR3nt: TGTGCCAGCAGTTGGGGGGTTACCGGGGAGCTGTTTTTT; CDR3aa: CASSWGVTGELFF
abundance: few; d_gene: -; j_gene: TRBJ2-5; v_gene: TRBV7-3; CDR3nt: TGTGCCAGCAGCTTAAATGGAGGTGGAGGGGAAGAGACCCAGTACTTC; CDR3aa: CASSLNGGGGEETQYF
abundance: -; d_gene: TRBD2; j_gene: TRBJ2-3; v_gene: TRBV28; CDR3nt: TGTGCCACCATAGGTAGCGGGATTGCATATACGCAGTATTTT; CDR3aa: CATIGSGIAYTQYF
abundance: -; d_gene: TRBD1; j_gene: TRBJ2-1; v_gene: TRBV7-2; CDR3nt: TGTGCCAGCAGCCGGGACAGAAACAATGAGCAGTTCTTC; CDR3aa: CASSRDRNNEQFF
abundance: -; d_gene: TRBD2; j_gene: TRBJ2-1; v_gene: TRBV7-2; CDR3nt: TGTGCCAGTATGGGGGGGGTAAGAGAAAGTGAGCAGTTCTTC; CDR3aa: CASMGGVRESEQFF
abundance: many; d_gene: TRBD1; j_gene: TRBJ2-7; v_gene: TRBV4-2; CDR3nt: TGTGCCAGCAGCCAAGGGGGACAGGGGGCCTCCTACGAGCAGTACTTC; CDR3aa: CASSQGGQGASYEQYF
abundance: -; d_gene: TRBD1; j_gene: TRBJ1-2; v_gene: TRBV6-1; CDR3nt: TGTGCCAGCAGTTTGGGGACAGGGGGGATCTATGGCTACACCTTC; CDR3aa: CASSLGTGGIYGYTF
abundance: -; d_gene: TRBD1; j_gene: TRBJ2-3; v_gene: TRBV4-3; CDR3nt: TGCGCCAGCAGCCAAAATACCGGGACAGGGAGGACAGATACGCAGTATTTT; CDR3aa: CASSQNTGTGRTDTQYF
abundance: -; d_gene: -; j_gene: TRBJ2-6; v_gene: TRBV5-1; CDR3nt: TGCGCCAGCAGCTTGACTCTATCTGGGGCCAACGTCCTGACTTTC; CDR3aa: CASSLTLSGANVLTF
abundance: few; d_gene: -; j_gene: TRBJ2-3; v_gene: TRBV2; CDR3nt: TGTGCCAGCAGACTGACACCTAGCACAGATACGCAGTATTTT; CDR3aa: CASRLTPSTDTQYF
abundance: -; d_gene: -; j_gene: TRBJ1-4; v_gene: TRBV29-1; CDR3nt: TGCAGCGTTACCGGTCGGGCAGGGGCAACTAATGAAAAACTGTTTTTT; CDR3aa: CSVTGRAGATNEKLFF
abundance: -; d_gene: -; j_gene: TRBJ2-3; v_gene: TRBV5-5; CDR3nt: TGTGCCAGCAGCCTCCGGGGGTGGGAAACAGATACGCAGTATTTT; CDR3aa: CASSLRGWETDTQYF
abundance: few; d_gene: -; j_gene: TRBJ1-4; v_gene: TRBV15; CDR3nt: TGTGCCACCAGCAGGCGGACGGCGGGGGAGGAAAAACTGTTTTTT; CDR3aa: CATSRRTAGEEKLFF
abundance: few; d_gene: -; j_gene: TRBJ2-7; v_gene: TRBV27; CDR3nt: TGTGCCAGCAGTTTAAGGGCGGGACCGCAGTACTTC; CDR3aa: CASSLRAGPQYF
abundance: -; d_gene: TRBD1; j_gene: TRBJ2-1; v_gene: TRBV28; CDR3nt: TGTGCCAGCAGTTTACCCGGACAGGGTACCTACAATGAGCAGTTCTTC; CDR3aa: CASSLPGQGTYNEQFF
abundance: -; d_gene: TRBD1; j_gene: TRBJ1-2; v_gene: TRBV5-4; CDR3nt: TGTGCCAGCAGCTTGTCTTCGGGCGGGGGGACAGTCAGCTATGGCTACACCTTC; CDR3aa: CASSLSSGGGTVSYGYTF
abundance: few; d_gene: -; j_gene: TRBJ1-2; v_gene: TRBV10-3; CDR3nt: TGTGCCATCAGTGACTCCTCAGGATGGCTTGACTATGGCTACACCTTC; CDR3aa: CAISDSSGWLDYGYTF
abundance: many; d_gene: -; j_gene: TRBJ1-5; v_gene: TRBV7-2; CDR3nt: TGTGCCAGCAGCCGCAACAGATTCAATCAGCCCCAGCATTTT; CDR3aa: CASSRNRFNQPQHF
abundance: -; d_gene: -; j_gene: TRBJ2-1; v_gene: TRBV7-8; CDR3nt: TGTGCCAGCATCCAACCGCGCCCAGGGAAAGGTAATGAGCAGTTCTTC; CDR3aa: CASIQPRPGKGNEQFF
abundance: few; d_gene: TRBD2; j_gene: TRBJ2-2; v_gene: TRBV11-3; CDR3nt: TGTGCCAGCAGCTTAGATCAGGGCGGGAGCGCTCTCACCGGGGAGCTGTTTTTT; CDR3aa: CASSLDQGGSALTGELFF
abundance: many; d_gene: TRBD1; j_gene: TRBJ2-5; v_gene: TRBV28; CDR3nt: TGTGCCAGCAGCCTACTATTAGGGACAGGGAAGACCCAGTACTTC; CDR3aa: CASSLLLGTGKTQYF
abundance: many; d_gene: -; j_gene: TRBJ1-6; v_gene: TRBV4-3; CDR3nt: TGCGCCAGCAGCCAAGGTAGGGGGAGTTCACCCCTCCACTTT; CDR3aa: CASSQGRGSSPLHF
abundance: few; d_gene: -; j_gene: TRBJ2-1; v_gene: TRBV19; CDR3nt: TGTGCCAGTAGTATCCCCTACAGAGGGTCGAGAGATGAGCAGTTCTTC; CDR3aa: CASSIPYRGSRDEQFF